This passage covers 11 T cell receptor beta chains from one sample sequenced in a study of Ad26.COV2.S vaccination and SARS-CoV-2 variants. Here immunoSEQ multiplex PCR was the method, and the copy in TCRdb shows in-frame clones only, minus some. Counted here are almost 400,000 clones, around 89% occurring once; the ten biggest clones make up 1.5% to 2%. Described treatment: around 19 received Ad26.COV2.S at low or high dose, single or two shots; roughly five received placebo; per-sample allocation not given. Samples analyzed were those drawn on day 63 after the first vaccine or placebo injection. This material consisted of peripheral blood, taken in a trial of Ad26.COV2.S vaccine versus placebo. The receptors stem from a person between 18 and 65 years old who received the Ad26.COV2.S COVID-19 vaccine or a placebo.

V is TRBV28 and J is TRBJ1-1; possibly TRBD1 for D (5 bases). The germline gives CDR1 MDHEN, CDR2 SYDVKM. V lost 2 bases, J lost 4 bases, and 14 bases lay in between. This CDR3 has 15 residues. CDR3 nucleotides: TGTGCCAGCAGTTTAAGGGGACGGGTTGGCACTGAAGCTTTCTTT. As protein: CASSLRGRVGTEAFF. The full variable domain, with the rest looked up from reference TRBV28 and TRBJ1-1, is DVKVTQSSRYLVKRTGEKVFLECVQDMDHENMFWYRQDPGLGLRLIYFSYDVKMKEKGDIPEGYSVSREKKERFSLILESASTNQTSMYLCASSLRGRVGTEAFFGQGTRLTVV.

The chain joins TRBV28 to TRBJ2-1; the match to TRBD2 covers 9 bases. Per the germline V gene, CDR1 is MDHEN and CDR2 is SYDVKM. The CDR3 sequence is 16 residues long. After removal of 6 bases from V and 6 bases from J, the junction contained 12 bases not matched to a gene. The CDR3 DNA reads TGTGCCAGCAGGGGAAGTAGCGGGAGATTGGGCAATGAGCAGTTCTTC. It translates to CASRGSSGRLGNEQFF.

This sequence joins TRBV19 and TRBJ1-5; TRBD1 is a possible D gene (6 bases). The germline V gene encodes CDR1 LNHDA and CDR2 SQIVND (reference sequence). Trimming cost V 3 bases and J 7 bases, with 19 bases left between them. The CDR3 extends over 16 amino acids. The CDR3 reads CASSMGRLGGGQPQHF. As DNA, the CDR3 is TGTGCCAGTAGTATGGGTCGATTAGGGGGTGGGCAGCCCCAGCATTTT.

The V call is TRBV19, the J call TRBJ2-2, with D hard to call. CDR1 and CDR2 (germline): LNHDA, SQIVND (reference sequence). The CDR3 has 13 amino acids. Between the trimmed V and J ends, which lost 3 bases and 6 bases, there was a span of 8 bases. In DNA, the CDR3 is TGTGCCAGTAGTATTTTGGGCGCCGGGGAGCTGTTTTTT. Its protein is CASSILGAGELFF.

The chain is built from TRBV5-5 and TRBJ2-2; D uncertain. Deletions cut 6 bases from V and 1 base from J, with 7 bases between. Germline V gives CDR1 SGHKS, CDR2 YYEKEE (reference sequence). CDR3 length: 13 amino acids. The CDR3 protein is CASIPRNTGELFF. CDR3 sequence (DNA): TGTGCCAGCATCCCTCGGAACACCGGGGAGCTGTTTTTT. Drawing the rest from reference TRBV5-5 and TRBJ2-2, the complete variable domain is DAGVTQSPTHLIKTRGQQVTLRCSPISGHKSVSWYQQVLGQGPQFIFQYYEKEERGRGNFPDRFSARQFPNYSSELNVNALLLGDSALYLCASIPRNTGELFFGEGSRLTVL.

The chain couples TRBV5-4 to TRBJ1-2, with 8 nucleotides matching TRBD1. Germline V gives CDR1 SGHNT, CDR2 YYREEE (reference sequence). The CDR3 covers 20 residues. J lost 4 bases, V lost 3 bases, and 23 bases had no gene match. The DNA of the CDR3 is TGTGCCAGCAGCTCGGGGGGGTCTACCTACTCCGGGACAGGCGTCTATGGCTACACCTTC. This encodes CASSSGGSTYSGTGVYGYTF.

This clone was observed once. The chain couples TRBV4-2 to TRBJ2-3, with 8 bases fitting TRBD1. The V and J ends lost 2 bases and 2 bases, in that order; junction bases with no gene match: 6. CDR1 LGHNA and CDR2 YNFKEQ come from the germline V gene. This CDR3 has 16 residues. CDR3 DNA sequence: TGTGCCAGCAGCCAACCGGGACAGGCCATCACAGATACGCAGTATTTT. Amino acids: CASSQPGQAITDTQYF.

The V and J genes are TRBV4-1 and TRBJ1-1; 7 positions agree with TRBD1. The ends lost 0 bases at V and 2 bases at J; junction bases unmatched: 9. Germline V lookup: CDR1 MGHRA, CDR2 YSYEKL. The length of the CDR3 is 17 residues. Here the CDR3 DNA reads TGCGCCAGCAGCCAAGATCACCGGGACAGTCACAACACTGAAGCTTTCTTT. As protein: CASSQDHRDSHNTEAFF.

The chain uses TRBV6-6 and TRBJ2-1; 11 bases are a match to TRBD2. Germline V CDR1 and CDR2: MNHNY, SVGAGI (reference sequence). V dropped 11 bases and J dropped 2; count of bases not matched to a gene: 8. The CDR3 has 15 residues. CDR3 loop: CAVRLAGTPYNEQFF. CDR3 nucleotides: TGTGCCGTCCGACTAGCGGGAACGCCCTACAATGAGCAGTTCTTC.

The rearrangement links TRBV30 to TRBJ2-3; tentatively, D is TRBD2 (5 bases). The V end lost 3 bases, the J end lost 3 bases, and 10 bases lay between the germline ends. Germline V gene lookup returns CDR1 GTSNPN and CDR2 SVGIG (reference sequence). The CDR3 extends over 13 amino acids. CDR3 sequence: CAWSSPGTDTQYF. CDR3 DNA sequence: TGTGCCTGGAGCTCTCCGGGAACAGATACGCAGTATTTT.

The chain is built from TRBV20-1 and TRBJ2-7, with D tentatively TRBD2 (6 bases). Per germline, CDR1 DFQATT and CDR2 SNEGSKA (reference sequence). The CDR3 has 11 residues. Trimming shortened V by 5 bases and J by 6 bases, and 11 bases separated the two germline ends. The CDR3 region is CSASHGGEQYF. CDR3 nucleotide sequence: TGCAGTGCTTCCCACGGGGGCGAGCAGTACTTC.